Below, 22 T cell receptor beta chains from the same sample are listed, as sequenced in a study of blood T cell repertoires in COVID-19. Sequencing used immunoSEQ multiplex PCR; TCRdb keeps in-frame clones, though not all of them. The sample contains roughly 200,000 clones, 75% to 95% of which appear only once. Sequenced input: peripheral blood. All receptors come from a man in his fifties or sixties with acute or convalescent COVID-19.

The chain carries TRBV9 and TRBJ2-1, with 9 positions matching TRBD2. The germline V gene encodes CDR1 SGDLS and CDR2 YYNGEE. V trimming: 0 bases; J trimming: 4 bases; junction bases outside the gene matches: 11. The CDR3 is 18 residues long. The CDR3 loop is CASSVVGGGTSSYNEQFF. The CDR3 DNA sequence: TGTGCCAGCAGCGTAGTAGGGGGCGGGACTAGCAGTTACAATGAGCAGTTCTTC.

This CDR3 reads CASSPFSGNTIYF. CDR3 nucleotides: TGTGCCAGCAGTCCTTTTTCTGGAAACACCATATATTTT. The rearrangement joins TRBV6-5 to TRBJ1-3; no reliable D call. CDR3 size: 13 residues. Germline loops: CDR1 MNHEY, CDR2 SVGAGI. V was clipped by 5 bases and J by 1 base, with 6 bases between them.

V and J are TRBV25-1 and TRBJ1-2; tentatively, D is TRBD1 (6 bases). The CDR3 runs to 14 residues. In germline, CDR1 is MGHDK, CDR2 SYGVNS. The V and J ends lost 10 bases and 2 bases respectively, with 17 bases between them. The CDR3 DNA is TGTGCCACCCTGCGGGGGGGCGTGAACTATGGCTACACCTTC. Its translation is CATLRGGVNYGYTF.

The chain employs TRBV28 and TRBJ1-3; the D is unclear. V was shortened by 0 bases and J by 3 bases, with 6 bases between the two germline ends. The CDR3 runs 14 residues. From germline, CDR1 is MDHEN and CDR2 SYDVKM. The CDR3 nucleotides are TGTGCCAGCAGTTTATGGCGGGATGGAAACACCATATATTTT. Translated: CASSLWRDGNTIYF.

V gene TRBV29-1 combines with J gene TRBJ1-4; the D gene is possibly TRBD1 (5 bases). The CDR3 loop spans 12 amino acids. Germline V CDR1 and CDR2: SQVTM, ANQGSEA. With 4 bases removed from V and 5 bases from J, the gap between germline ends came to 8 bases. For the CDR3, the DNA is TGCAGCGTTGTGGGGGGGAATGAAAAACTGTTTTTT. Protein sequence: CSVVGGNEKLFF.

The chain recombines TRBV6-2 or TRBV6-3 with TRBJ2-7, with TRBD1 matching 8 bases. The germline CDR1 and CDR2 sequences are MNHEY and SVGEGT. This CDR3 is built from 15 residues. With V trimmed by 6 bases and J by 2 bases, 9 bases remained unmatched. This chain's CDR3 is CASSHRDRPTYEQYV. The DNA for the CDR3 is TGTGCCAGCAGCCACCGGGACAGGCCAACCTACGAGCAGTACGTC.

As to this clone: This same CDR3 is encoded by further DNA sequences in the sample. This rearrangement joins TRBV9 to TRBJ1-3; D is unresolved. This CDR3 comprises 14 residues. Germline CDR1 reads SGDLS; CDR2 reads YYNGEE. Trimming took 0 bases from V and 2 from J, leaving 6 bases between them. The chain's CDR3 is CASSVAGAGNTIYF. CDR3 sequence (DNA): TGTGCCAGCAGCGTAGCGGGAGCTGGAAACACCATATATTTT.

V gene TRBV7-2 combines with J gene TRBJ2-1, with TRBD1 as a possible D gene (5 bases). V was trimmed by 3 bases and J by 1 base, leaving 10 bases between them. Looked up from germline, CDR1 is SGHTA and CDR2 is FQGNSA. The CDR3 length is 15 residues. CDR3 protein: CASSLVGVSYNEQFF. CDR3 bases: TGTGCCAGCAGCTTGGTAGGGGTGTCCTACAATGAGCAGTTCTTC.

The chain joins TRBV3-1 (or the pseudogene TRBV3-2) to TRBJ1-2, with D tentatively TRBD1 (5 bases). This CDR3 contains 14 residues. V shed 1 base and J shed 6 bases, with 12 bases lying between them. Germline values: CDR1 LGHDT, CDR2 YNNKEL (reference sequence). Here the CDR3 reads CASSQGSGFNGYTF. CDR3 in DNA: TGTGCCAGCAGCCAAGGGTCAGGGTTCAATGGCTACACCTTC.

The chain carries TRBV6-2 or TRBV6-3 and TRBJ1-5, with a possible D match to TRBD1 (5 bases). Germline CDR1 is MNHEY and CDR2 is SVGEGT. This CDR3 has 17 amino acids. Trimming removed 0 bases at V and 0 bases at J, with 12 bases between. CDR3 region: CASSYSYGGYSNQPQHF. In DNA form, the CDR3 reads TGTGCCAGCAGTTACTCCTATGGGGGGTATAGCAATCAGCCCCAGCATTTT.

The chain combines TRBV18 with TRBJ1-3, with 9 bases that match TRBD1. This CDR3 spans 17 amino acids. With 2 bases clipped from V and 2 bases from J, the junction kept 7 bases outside the gene matches. Germline lookup yields CDR1 KGHSH and CDR2 LQKENI. The DNA of the CDR3 is TGTGCCAGCTCACCAGGGACAGGGACAAAGACTGGAAACACCATATATTTT. Amino acid sequence: CASSPGTGTKTGNTIYF. The whole variable domain, remainder taken from reference TRBV18 and TRBJ1-3, is NAGVMQNPRHLVRRRGQEARLRCSPMKGHSHVYWYRQLPEEGLKFMVYLQKENIIDESGMPKERFSAEFPKEGPSILRIQQVVRGDSAAYFCASSPGTGTKTGNTIYFGEGSWLTVV.

The chain combines TRBV5-6 with TRBJ1-1; 9 bases line up with TRBD1. The CDR3 is 14 residues long. The ends lost 4 bases at V and 4 bases at J; junction bases unmatched: 5. Germline-derived CDR1 and CDR2 are SGHDT and YYEEEE. CDR3 protein: CASSGTGGSTEAFF. CDR3 DNA: TGTGCCAGCAGCGGAACAGGGGGCAGCACTGAAGCTTTCTTT. Combining the CDR3 with reference TRBV5-6 and TRBJ1-1 gives the whole variable domain DAGVTQSPTHLIKTRGQQVTLRCSPKSGHDTVSWYQQALGQGPQFIFQYYEEEERQRGNFPDRFSGHQFPNYSSELNVNALLLGDSALYLCASSGTGGSTEAFFGQGTRLTVV.

V gene TRBV27 combines with J gene TRBJ2-7; D possibly corresponds to TRBD1 (6 bases). This CDR3 comprises 15 residues. V was pared by 3 bases and J by 0 bases, with 12 bases between. The germline gives CDR1 MNHEY, CDR2 SMNVEV (reference sequence). CDR3 amino acids: CASSFRGGLSYEQYV. The CDR3 coding sequence is TGTGCCAGCAGTTTTCGAGGGGGTCTCTCCTACGAGCAGTACGTC.

The count of this clone is one. The chain couples TRBV27 to TRBJ1-1; no firm D call. The V end lost 6 bases, the J end lost 1 base, and 9 bases lay between the germline ends. The germline V gene encodes CDR1 MNHEY and CDR2 SMNVEV (reference sequence). The CDR3 spans 13 residues. CDR3 protein: CASRLRPNTEAFF. Written as DNA, the CDR3 is TGTGCCAGCAGGCTGCGCCCGAACACTGAAGCTTTCTTT.

With respect to this clone: Different DNA sequences within this sample yield the same CDR3. This rearrangement joins TRBV28 to TRBJ1-2, with TRBD1 identical over 8 bases. V lost 6 bases, J lost 8 bases, and 2 bases stayed unmatched. Germline V gene data show CDR1 as MDHEN and CDR2 as SYDVKM. The CDR3 extends over 11 amino acids. The CDR3 coding sequence is TGTGCCAGCAGGACAGGGGAAGGCTACACCTTC. Protein: CASRTGEGYTF.

This clone was observed a handful of times. The chain carries TRBV5-1 and TRBJ1-1; D gene unclear. CDR3 length: 16 residues. Germline lookup yields CDR1 SGHRS and CDR2 YFSETQ. V was cut by 1 base and J by 0 bases, with 13 bases left in between. CDR3 in amino acids: CASSLSLALMNTEAFF. The CDR3 nucleotides are TGCGCCAGCAGCTTGAGTCTTGCACTTATGAACACTGAAGCTTTCTTT.

This clone was picked up one time. V and J are TRBV19 and TRBJ2-1; 8 bases agree with TRBD2. V dropped 3 bases and J dropped 8; count of bases not matched to a gene: 6. CDR1 LNHDA and CDR2 SQIVND come from the germline V gene (reference sequence). There are 14 residues in the CDR3. The CDR3 DNA sequence: TGTGCCAGTAGTATCAGCGGGAGTGGTCATGAGCAGTTCTTC. It is translated as CASSISGSGHEQFF.

The chain employs TRBV5-1 and TRBJ1-4; TRBD1 agrees at 9 bases. Germline-derived CDR1 and CDR2 are SGHRS and YFSETQ. The CDR3 length is 18 residues. After removal of 2 bases from V and 3 bases from J, the junction contained 11 bases not matched to a gene. The CDR3 nucleotides read TGCGCCAGCAGCTTCGGGACAGGGAGTTCTACAGCTAATGAAAAACTGTTTTTT. Translating it yields CASSFGTGSSTANEKLFF.

This clone has a handful of counts. J is TRBJ2-5 and V is TRBV7-9, with D possibly being TRBD2 (5 bases). Germline loops: CDR1 SEHNR, CDR2 FQNEAQ (reference sequence). V was trimmed by 2 bases and J by 1 base, leaving 8 bases between them. The CDR3 has 14 amino acids. The CDR3 sequence is CASSLRGIQETQYF. CDR3 nucleotide sequence: TGTGCCAGCAGCTTAAGAGGGATCCAAGAGACCCAGTACTTC.

V gene TRBV19 combines with J gene TRBJ1-1; TRBD1 matches at 9 bases. The V gene's germline CDR1 is LNHDA and CDR2 SQIVND (reference sequence). The V segment lost 7 bases and the J segment 5 bases; nucleotides outside the gene matches: 8. This CDR3 region has 14 residues. The CDR3 coding sequence is TGTGCCAGTACGTACAGGGGGCGGTCAACTGAAGCTTTCTTT. Protein sequence: CASTYRGRSTEAFF.

This chain uses TRBV27 with TRBJ2-7; TRBD2 matches 10 bases. In germline, CDR1 is MNHEY, CDR2 SMNVEV (reference sequence). The CDR3 contains 15 residues. V shed 7 bases and J 1 base; nucleotides not matched to a gene: 7. The CDR3 loop reads CASNRAGGPSYEQYF. The CDR3 DNA is TGTGCCAGCAACAGAGCGGGAGGGCCTTCCTACGAGCAGTACTTC.

The chain uses TRBV28 and TRBJ2-3; 9 bases are a match to TRBD1. V was pared by 2 bases and J by 1 base, with 7 bases of the junction left unmatched. Germline CDR1 MDHEN, CDR2 SYDVKM. This CDR3 region has 17 residues. CDR3 region: CASSLTGGLLRTDTQYF. The CDR3 DNA reads TGTGCCAGCAGTTTAACAGGGGGCTTGCTTCGCACAGATACGCAGTATTTT.